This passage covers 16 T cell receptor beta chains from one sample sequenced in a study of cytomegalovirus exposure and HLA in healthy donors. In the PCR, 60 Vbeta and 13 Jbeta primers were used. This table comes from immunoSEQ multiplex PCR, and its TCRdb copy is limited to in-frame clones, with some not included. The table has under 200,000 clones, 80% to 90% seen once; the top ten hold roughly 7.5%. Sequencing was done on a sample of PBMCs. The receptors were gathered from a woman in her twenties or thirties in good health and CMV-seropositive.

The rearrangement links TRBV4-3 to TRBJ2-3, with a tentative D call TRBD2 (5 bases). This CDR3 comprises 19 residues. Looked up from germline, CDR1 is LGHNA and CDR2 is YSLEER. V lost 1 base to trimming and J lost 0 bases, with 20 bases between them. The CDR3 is CASSQAVEGGSMSTDTQYF. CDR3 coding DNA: TGCGCCAGCAGCCAAGCTGTGGAAGGAGGCAGCATGAGCACAGATACGCAGTATTTT.

The CDR3 nucleotides read TGTGCCAGCAGCTCCAATCCCCAGGCGCAGTATTTT. Its translation: CASSSNPQAQYF. The V gene is TRBV7-2, the J gene TRBJ2-3; no clear D. V was clipped by 4 bases and J by 10 bases, with 12 bases between them. This CDR3 is built from 12 residues. From germline, CDR1 is SGHTA and CDR2 FQGNSA.

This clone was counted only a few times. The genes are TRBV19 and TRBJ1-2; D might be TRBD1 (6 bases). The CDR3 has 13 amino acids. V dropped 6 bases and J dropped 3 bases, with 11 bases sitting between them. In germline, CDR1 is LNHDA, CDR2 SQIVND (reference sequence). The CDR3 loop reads CASSEQGDYGYTF. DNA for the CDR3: TGTGCCAGTAGCGAACAGGGAGACTATGGCTACACCTTC.

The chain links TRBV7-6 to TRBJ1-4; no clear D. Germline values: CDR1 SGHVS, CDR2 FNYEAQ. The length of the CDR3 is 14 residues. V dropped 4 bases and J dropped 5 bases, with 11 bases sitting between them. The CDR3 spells CASSSLGLNEKLFF. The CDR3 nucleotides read TGTGCCAGCAGCTCTCTCGGACTAAATGAAAAACTGTTTTTT.

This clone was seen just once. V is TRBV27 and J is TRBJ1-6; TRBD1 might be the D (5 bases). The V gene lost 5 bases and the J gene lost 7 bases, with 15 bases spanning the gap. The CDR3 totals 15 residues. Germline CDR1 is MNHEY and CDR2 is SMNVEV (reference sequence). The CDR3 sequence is CASSPSQGRNSPLHF. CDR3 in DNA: TGTGCCAGCAGTCCCTCCCAGGGTCGGAATTCACCCCTCCACTTT.

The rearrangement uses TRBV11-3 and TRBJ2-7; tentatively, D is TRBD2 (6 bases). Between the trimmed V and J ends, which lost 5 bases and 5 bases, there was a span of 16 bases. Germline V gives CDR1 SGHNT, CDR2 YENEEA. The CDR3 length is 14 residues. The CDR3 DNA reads TGTGCCAGCAGCCGCACCGGGGGAGAGAACGAGCAGTACTTC. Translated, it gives CASSRTGGENEQYF.

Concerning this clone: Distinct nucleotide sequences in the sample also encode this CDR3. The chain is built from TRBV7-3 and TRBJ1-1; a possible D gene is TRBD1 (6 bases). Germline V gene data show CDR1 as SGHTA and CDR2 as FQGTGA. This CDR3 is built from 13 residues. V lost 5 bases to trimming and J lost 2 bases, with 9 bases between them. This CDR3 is CASSPQGNTEAFF. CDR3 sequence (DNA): TGTGCCAGCAGCCCACAGGGAAACACTGAAGCTTTCTTT.

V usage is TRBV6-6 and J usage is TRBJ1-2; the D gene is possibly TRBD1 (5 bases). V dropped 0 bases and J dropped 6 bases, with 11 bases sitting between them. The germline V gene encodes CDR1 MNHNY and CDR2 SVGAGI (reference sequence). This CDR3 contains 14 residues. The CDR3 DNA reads TGTGCCAGCAGTTACTCTTTAGGGGCCGATGGCTACACCTTC. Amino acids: CASSYSLGADGYTF.

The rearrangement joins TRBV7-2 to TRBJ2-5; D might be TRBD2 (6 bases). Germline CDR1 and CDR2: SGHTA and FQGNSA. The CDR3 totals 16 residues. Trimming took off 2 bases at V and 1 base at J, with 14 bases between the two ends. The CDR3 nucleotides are TGTGCCAGCAGCTTAAGCGGTTGGGGGGTCCAAGAGACCCAGTACTTC. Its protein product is CASSLSGWGVQETQYF.

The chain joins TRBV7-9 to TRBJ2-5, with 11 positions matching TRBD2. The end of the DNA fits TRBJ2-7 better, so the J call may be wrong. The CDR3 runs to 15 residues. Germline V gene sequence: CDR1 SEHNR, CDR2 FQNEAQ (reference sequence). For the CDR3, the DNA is TGTGCCAGCAGCTTAGTGACTAGCGGGACCTACGAGCAGTACTTC. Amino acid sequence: CASSLVTSGTYEQYF.

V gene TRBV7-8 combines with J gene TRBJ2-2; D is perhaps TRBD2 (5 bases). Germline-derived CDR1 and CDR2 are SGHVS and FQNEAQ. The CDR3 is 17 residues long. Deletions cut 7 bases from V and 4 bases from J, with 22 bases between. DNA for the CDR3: TGTGCCAGCACCCCAAAGCGGATAGGACCTTCCACCGGGGAGCTGTTTTTT. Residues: CASTPKRIGPSTGELFF.

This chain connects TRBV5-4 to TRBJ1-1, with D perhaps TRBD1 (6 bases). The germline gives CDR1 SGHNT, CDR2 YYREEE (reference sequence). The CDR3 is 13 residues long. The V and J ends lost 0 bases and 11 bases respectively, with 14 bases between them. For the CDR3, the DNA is TGTGCCAGCAGCTTGGAAGAGCGGGACATGGCTTTCTTT. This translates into CASSLEERDMAFF.

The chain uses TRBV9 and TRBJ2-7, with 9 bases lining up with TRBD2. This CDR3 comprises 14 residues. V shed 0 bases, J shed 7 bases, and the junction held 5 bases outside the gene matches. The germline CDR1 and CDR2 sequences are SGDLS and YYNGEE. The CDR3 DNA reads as TGTGCCAGCAGCGTAGCGGGGAGCGGGAGGGAGCAGTACTTC. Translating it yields CASSVAGSGREQYF.

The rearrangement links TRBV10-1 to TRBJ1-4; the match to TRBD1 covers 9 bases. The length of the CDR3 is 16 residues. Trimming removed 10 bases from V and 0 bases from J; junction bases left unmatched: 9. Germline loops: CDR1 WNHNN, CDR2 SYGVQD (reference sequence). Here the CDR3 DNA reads TGCGCCACTACAGGGGGCCCCGATGCAACTAATGAAAAACTGTTTTTT. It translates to CATTGGPDATNEKLFF.

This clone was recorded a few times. DNA of the CDR3: TGTGCCAGCAGTGAAGCGGCCCCCCGGGATGGCTACACCTTC. Amino acid sequence: CASSEAAPRDGYTF. The chain links TRBV2 to TRBJ1-2, with D unclear. The V end was cut by 0 bases, the J end by 6 bases, with 11 bases between. This CDR3 region has 14 residues. The V gene's germline CDR1 is SNHLY and CDR2 FYNNEI. The full variable domain, with the rest looked up from reference TRBV2 and TRBJ1-2, is EPEVTQTPSHQVTQMGQEVILRCVPISNHLYFYWYRQILGQKVEFLVSFYNNEISEKSEIFDDQFSVERPDGSNFTLKIRSTKLEDSAMYFCASSEAAPRDGYTFGSGTRLTVV.

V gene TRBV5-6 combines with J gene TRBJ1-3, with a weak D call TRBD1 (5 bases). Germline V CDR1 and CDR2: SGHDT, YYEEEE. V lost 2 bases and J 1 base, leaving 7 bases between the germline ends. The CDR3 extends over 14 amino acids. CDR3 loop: CASSLGVSGNTIYF. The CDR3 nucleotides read TGTGCCAGCAGCTTAGGGGTATCTGGAAACACCATATATTTT.